The next 6 T cell receptor beta chains were all read from a single sample in a study of T cells in tumors after PD-1 blockade. Repertoires were generated with immunoSEQ multiplex PCR, while TCRdb's copy carries only in-frame clones and drops some. The sample shows approximately 45,000 clones, approximately 80% of them seen only once. This sample comprised PBMCs, obtained before anti-PD-1 therapy. These receptor sequences come from a human donor with advanced basal cell or squamous cell carcinoma (not recorded which).

V and J are TRBV4-2 and TRBJ1-2; 8 bases match TRBD1. With V trimmed by 1 base and J by 4 bases, 5 bases remained unmatched. In germline, CDR1 is LGHNA, CDR2 YNFKEQ. This CDR3 is built from 15 residues. This CDR3 is CASSQAGTGAYGYTF. CDR3 DNA sequence: TGTGCCAGCAGCCAAGCCGGGACAGGAGCCTATGGCTACACCTTC.

This chain uses TRBV6-5 with TRBJ1-4; 7 nucleotides align to TRBD1. This CDR3 contains 16 residues. Germline V gene lookup returns CDR1 MNHEY and CDR2 SVGAGI. V shed 0 bases, J shed 3 bases, and the junction held 4 bases outside the gene matches. The CDR3 reads CASSYSFGTANEKLFF. The CDR3 DNA sequence: TGTGCCAGCAGTTACTCTTTCGGGACAGCTAATGAAAAACTGTTTTTT.

The chain couples TRBV7-2 to TRBJ1-5; D is unclear. The CDR3 runs 14 residues. Trimming pared 0 bases from V and 4 bases from J, leaving 7 bases between. Germline loops: CDR1 SGHTA, CDR2 FQGNSA. The CDR3 DNA reads as TGTGCCAGCAGCTTAGCGGGCAGAAATCAGCCCCAGCATTTT. Encoded protein: CASSLAGRNQPQHF.

J is TRBJ1-4 and V is TRBV7-8; possibly TRBD1 for D (5 bases). V lost 5 bases, J lost 6 bases, and 19 bases lay in between. The CDR3 loop spans 16 amino acids. From germline, CDR1 is SGHVS and CDR2 FQNEAQ. The CDR3, as DNA: TGTGCCAGCAGCCTCACGGGGGGTAGGGGCCATGAAAAACTGTTTTTT. It is translated as CASSLTGGRGHEKLFF.

The chain uses TRBV21-1 and TRBJ2-2; the D call TRBD2 from the table was never checked on the DNA. TRBV21-1 is a pseudogene segment. CDR3 length equals 17 residues. Here the CDR3 reads CASSSGIKWEDTGELFF. In DNA, the CDR3 is TGTGCCAGCAGCAGTGGAATAAAGTGGGAGGACACCGGGGAGCTGTTTTTT.

V gene TRBV6-6 combines with J gene TRBJ1-5; 8 bases agree with TRBD1. CDR1 and CDR2 (germline): MNHNY, SVGAGI (reference sequence). This CDR3 spans 15 amino acids. Trimming removed 5 bases from V and 5 bases from J; junction bases left unmatched: 8. CDR3 sequence: CASSAGTGVYQPQHF. CDR3 nucleotide sequence: TGTGCCAGCAGTGCCGGGACAGGAGTTTATCAGCCCCAGCATTTT.